The 11 T cell receptor beta chains reported below all come from one sample, sequenced in a study of naive and memory T cell subsets. Both TRBC1 and TRBC2 were covered by a beta constant-region primer of two equimolar oligonucleotides. TCRdb fed the UMI-ligation and nested PCR reads into MiXCR, producing one record per CDR3 protein. The sample includes approximately 89,000 distinct CDR3 sequences, about 6.5% seen only once; the top ten take around 1.5%. Source material: central memory CD4+ T cells from blood. The receptors stem from a human donor in good health.

The V gene is TRBV2, the J gene TRBJ2-1; D call uncertain. CDR1 SNHLY and CDR2 FYNNEI come from the germline V gene. The V end lost 5 bases, the J end lost 3 bases, and 17 bases lay between the germline ends. The CDR3 covers 16 residues. The CDR3 reads CASSRRAVLLYNEQFF. CDR3 nucleotide sequence: TGTGCCAGCAGTCGTAGGGCAGTCTTGCTCTACAATGAGCAGTTCTTC.

This clonotype turned up a few times. One junction end does not reproduce the germline sequence, and a read error may be involved. The chain couples TRBV30 to TRBJ1-2; D gene uncertain. Looked up from germline, CDR1 is GTSNPN and CDR2 is SVGIG (reference sequence). The CDR3 has 8 residues. The CDR3 DNA sequence: TGTGCCTGGGACTGGATCTACTTC. It translates to CAWDWIYF.

This chain connects TRBV18 to TRBJ1-6, with a tentative D call TRBD1 (6 bases). The germline V gene has CDR1 KGHSH and CDR2 LQKENI. The length of the CDR3 is 14 residues. V lost 6 bases, J lost 7 bases, and 13 bases lay in between. Written as DNA, the CDR3 is TGTGCCAGCTCGCGGGACAAGACGAATTCACCCCTCCACTTT. This translates into CASSRDKTNSPLHF. Full variable domain (outside the CDR3, taken from reference TRBV18 and TRBJ1-6): NAGVMQNPRHLVRRRGQEARLRCSPMKGHSHVYWYRQLPEEGLKFMVYLQKENIIDESGMPKERFSAEFPKEGPSILRIQQVVRGDSAAYFCASSRDKTNSPLHFGNGTRLTVT.

The chain joins TRBV15 to TRBJ1-1; possible D gene TRBD1, 5 bases. V was cut by 9 bases and J by 4 bases, with 15 bases left in between. The CDR3 contains 13 residues. From germline, CDR1 is LNHNV and CDR2 YYDKDF (reference sequence). The CDR3 loop reads CATSQGLVTEAFF. In DNA form, the CDR3 reads TGTGCCACAAGCCAGGGCTTGGTCACTGAAGCTTTCTTT.

This clonotype was seen repeatedly, ten times or more. The chain carries TRBV28 and TRBJ2-5; D remains unclear. CDR1 is MDHEN, CDR2 SYDVKM, per germline. CDR3 length equals 11 residues. V lost 8 bases, J lost 11 bases, and 15 bases lay in between. The CDR3 protein is CASHSLGDQYF. The CDR3 region has the DNA TGTGCCAGCCATTCCTTGGGTGATCAGTACTTC.

This clonotype was counted many times. The chain carries TRBV20-1 and TRBJ1-2; the D gene is possibly TRBD1 (6 bases). CDR3 length: 12 residues. Germline CDR1 is DFQATT and CDR2 is SNEGSKA (reference sequence). V gave up 5 bases and J gave up 1 base, with 8 bases separating them. Written as DNA, the CDR3 is TGCAGTGCTCCGGACAGTAACTATGGCTACACCTTC. This encodes CSAPDSNYGYTF.

This clonotype was seen many times. This sequence joins TRBV5-5 and TRBJ2-7; either TRBD1 or TRBD2 may fit D (5 bases each). This CDR3 contains 15 residues. Trimming shortened V by 4 bases and J by 2 bases, and 16 bases separated the two germline ends. CDR1 SGHKS and CDR2 YYEKEE come from the germline V gene (reference sequence). Here the CDR3 reads CASSRSEGPTYEQYF. In DNA form, the CDR3 reads TGTGCCAGCAGCCGCAGTGAGGGGCCTACCTACGAGCAGTACTTC.

The rearrangement joins TRBV12-3 or TRBV12-4 to TRBJ2-6; either TRBD1 or TRBD2 may fit D (5 bases each). With 6 bases removed from V and 1 base from J, the gap between germline ends came to 10 bases. The CDR3 totals 15 residues. CDR3 in DNA: TGTGCCAGCAGCTTGAGGGGATCTGGGGCCAACGTCCTGACTTTC. Its protein is CASSLRGSGANVLTF.

Comment on this clonotype: A much larger clone is a single base away; this may be a read error. The chain has TRBV7-2 and TRBJ2-3; D not certain. The CDR3 has 12 amino acids. Germline lookup yields CDR1 SGHTA and CDR2 FQGNSA. V was trimmed by 3 bases and J by 4 bases, leaving 5 bases between them. Here the CDR3 reads CASSFAADTQYF. The CDR3, as DNA: TGTGCCAGCAGCTTCGCCGCAGATACGCAGTATTTT.

This clonotype was seen ten or more times. This chain links TRBV4-1 with TRBJ1-3; no firm D call. This CDR3 is built from 14 residues. Trimming stripped 1 base from V and 6 bases from J, with 10 bases between. From germline, CDR1 is MGHRA and CDR2 YSYEKL. CDR3 in amino acids: CASSQVGSSNTIYF. In DNA form, the CDR3 reads TGCGCCAGCAGCCAAGTTGGGTCCTCAAACACCATATATTTT.

This clonotype was detected ten times or more. The V call is TRBV20-1, the J call TRBJ1-1; no clear D. V shed 6 bases and J shed 11 bases, with 13 bases lying between them. The CDR3 loop spans 10 amino acids. Germline CDR1 and CDR2: DFQATT and SNEGSKA (reference sequence). This chain's CDR3 is CSAVGVDAFF. Here the CDR3 DNA reads TGCAGTGCCGTTGGGGTAGACGCTTTCTTT.